This T cell receptor beta chain originates from a study of T cells in Graves' hyperthyroidism and ophthalmopathy. This CDR3 comprises 18 residues. Between the trimmed V and J ends, which lost 0 bases and 5 bases, there was a span of 20 bases. The V gene's germline CDR1 is LGHDT and CDR2 YNNKEL (reference sequence). About this clonotype itself: The CDR3 carries no conserved terminal phenylalanine or tryptophan, so it likely arises from a read error.

Diagnoses used clinical symptoms, serum thyroxine and TRAb, thyroid ultrasound and orbital computed tomography. Using RNA transcripts as the source, TCR beta CDR3 regions were amplified. First-round RT-PCR of the TCR CDR3 relied on the HTBI primer set. In TCRdb, the multiplex PCR reads were re-called with MiXCR into one record per CDR3 protein. Here the sample spans 500,000 to 600,000 distinct CDR3 sequences, around 46% being singletons. The specimen sequenced was peripheral blood or thyroid tissue (not recorded which). The sequence was obtained from an adult woman with Graves' disease, either hyperthyroidism or ophthalmopathy (not recorded which). This rearrangement joins TRBV3-1 to TRBJ1-5; tentative D call: TRBD1 (6 bases). The CDR3 reads CASSQDTTGLALDQPQHS. The CDR3 nucleotides are TGTGCCAGCAGCCAAGATACAACAGGGTTGGCTTTAGATCAGCCCCAGCATTCT.